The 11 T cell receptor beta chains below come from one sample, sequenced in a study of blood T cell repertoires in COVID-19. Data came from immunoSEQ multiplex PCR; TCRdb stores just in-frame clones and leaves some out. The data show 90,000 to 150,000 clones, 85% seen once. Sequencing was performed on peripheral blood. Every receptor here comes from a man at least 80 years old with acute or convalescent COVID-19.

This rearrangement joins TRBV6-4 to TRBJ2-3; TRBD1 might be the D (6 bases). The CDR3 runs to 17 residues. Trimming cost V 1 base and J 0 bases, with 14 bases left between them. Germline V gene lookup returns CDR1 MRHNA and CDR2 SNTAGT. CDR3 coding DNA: TGTGCCAGCAGTGACTTGTTACAGGGCGCTAGCACAGATACGCAGTATTTT. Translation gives CASSDLLQGASTDTQYF.

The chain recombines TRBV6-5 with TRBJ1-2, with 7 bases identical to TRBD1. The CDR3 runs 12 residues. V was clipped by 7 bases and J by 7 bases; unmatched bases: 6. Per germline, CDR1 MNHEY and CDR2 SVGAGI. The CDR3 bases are TGTGCCAGCACCCGACAGGGCTCTGGCTACACCTTC. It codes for CASTRQGSGYTF.

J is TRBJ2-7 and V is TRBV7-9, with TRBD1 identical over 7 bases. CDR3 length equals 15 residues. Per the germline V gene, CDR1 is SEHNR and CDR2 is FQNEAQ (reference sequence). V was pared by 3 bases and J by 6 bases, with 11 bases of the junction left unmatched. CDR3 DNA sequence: TGTGCCAGCAGCTTTAACGACAGGGTTACTTCCGAGCAGTACTTC. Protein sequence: CASSFNDRVTSEQYF.

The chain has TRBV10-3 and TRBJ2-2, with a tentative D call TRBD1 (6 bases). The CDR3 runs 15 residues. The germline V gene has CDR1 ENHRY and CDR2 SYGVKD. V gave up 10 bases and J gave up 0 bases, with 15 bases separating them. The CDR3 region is CATASGTTNTGELFF. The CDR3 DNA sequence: TGTGCCACGGCCTCCGGGACAACGAACACCGGGGAGCTGTTTTTT.

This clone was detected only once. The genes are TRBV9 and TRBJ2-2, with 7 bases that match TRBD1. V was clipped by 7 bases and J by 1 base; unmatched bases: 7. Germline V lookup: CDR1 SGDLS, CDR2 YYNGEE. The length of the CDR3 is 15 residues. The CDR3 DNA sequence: TGTGCCAGCGGATCCGGGACAGTGAACACCGGGGAGCTGTTTTTT. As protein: CASGSGTVNTGELFF. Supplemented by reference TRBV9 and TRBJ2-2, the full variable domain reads DSGVTQTPKHLITATGQRVTLRCSPRSGDLSVYWYQQSLDQGLQFLIQYYNGEERAKGNILERFSAQQFPDLHSELNLSSLELGDSALYFCASGSGTVNTGELFFGEGSRLTVL.

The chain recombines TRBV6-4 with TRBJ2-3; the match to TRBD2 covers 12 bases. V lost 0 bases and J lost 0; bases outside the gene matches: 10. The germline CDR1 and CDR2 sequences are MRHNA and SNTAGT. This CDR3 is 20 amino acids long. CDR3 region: CASSDSLTSGGLISTDTQYF. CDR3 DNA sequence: TGTGCCAGCAGTGACTCTTTGACTAGCGGGGGTCTTATAAGCACAGATACGCAGTATTTT.

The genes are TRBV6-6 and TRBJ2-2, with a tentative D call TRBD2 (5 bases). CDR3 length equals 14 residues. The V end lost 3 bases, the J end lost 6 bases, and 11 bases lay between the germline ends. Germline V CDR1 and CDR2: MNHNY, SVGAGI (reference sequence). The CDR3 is CASSYVGGAGELFF. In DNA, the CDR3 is TGTGCCAGCAGTTATGTTGGAGGAGCCGGGGAGCTGTTTTTT.

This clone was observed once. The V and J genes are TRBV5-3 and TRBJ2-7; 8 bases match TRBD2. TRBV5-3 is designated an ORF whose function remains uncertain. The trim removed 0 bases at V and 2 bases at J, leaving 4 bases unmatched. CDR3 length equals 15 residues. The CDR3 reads CARSLGGRKTYEQYF. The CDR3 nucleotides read TGTGCCAGAAGCTTGGGCGGGAGGAAGACCTACGAGCAGTACTTC.

DNA for the CDR3: TGTGCCAGCAGCCTCCGGCGGGACTCCAGGTCAGATACGCAGTATTTT. Amino acid sequence: CASSLRRDSRSDTQYF. The V call is TRBV3-1 (or the pseudogene TRBV3-2), the J call TRBJ2-3; D possibly corresponds to TRBD2 (6 bases). The CDR3 runs to 16 residues. V was cut by 4 bases and J by 4 bases, with 18 bases left in between. Germline V gene sequence: CDR1 LGHDT, CDR2 YNNKEL (reference sequence).

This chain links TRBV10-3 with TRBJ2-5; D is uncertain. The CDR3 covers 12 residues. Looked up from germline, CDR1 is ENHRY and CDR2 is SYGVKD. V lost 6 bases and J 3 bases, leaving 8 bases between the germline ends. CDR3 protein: CAIRDTEETQYF. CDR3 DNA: TGTGCCATCAGAGACACGGAAGAGACCCAGTACTTC.

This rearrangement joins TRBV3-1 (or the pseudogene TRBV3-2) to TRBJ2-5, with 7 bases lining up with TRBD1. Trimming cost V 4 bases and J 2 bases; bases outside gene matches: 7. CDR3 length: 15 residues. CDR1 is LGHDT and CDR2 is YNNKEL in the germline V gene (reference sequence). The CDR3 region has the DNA TGTGCCAGCAGCCCCTCCGGGACAGAACAAGAGACCCAGTACTTC. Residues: CASSPSGTEQETQYF.